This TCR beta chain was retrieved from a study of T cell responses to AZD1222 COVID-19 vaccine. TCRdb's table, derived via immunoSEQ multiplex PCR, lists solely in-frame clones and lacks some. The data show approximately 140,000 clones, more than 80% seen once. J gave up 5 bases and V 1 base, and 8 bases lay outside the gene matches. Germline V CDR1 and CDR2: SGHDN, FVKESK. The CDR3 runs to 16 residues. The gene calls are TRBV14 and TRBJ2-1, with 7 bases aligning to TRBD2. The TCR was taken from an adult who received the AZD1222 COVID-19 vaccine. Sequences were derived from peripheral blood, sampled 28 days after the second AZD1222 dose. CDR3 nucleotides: TGTGCCAGCAGCCAAGGTGTGGGGACTACGCACAATGAGCAGTTCTTC. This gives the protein CASSQGVGTTHNEQFF. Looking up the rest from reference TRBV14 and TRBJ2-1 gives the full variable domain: EAGVTQFPSHSVIEKGQTVTLRCDPISGHDNLYWYRRVMGKEIKFLLHFVKESKQDESGMPNNRFLAERTGGTYSTLKVQPAELEDSGVYFCASSQGVGTTHNEQFFGPGTRLTVL.